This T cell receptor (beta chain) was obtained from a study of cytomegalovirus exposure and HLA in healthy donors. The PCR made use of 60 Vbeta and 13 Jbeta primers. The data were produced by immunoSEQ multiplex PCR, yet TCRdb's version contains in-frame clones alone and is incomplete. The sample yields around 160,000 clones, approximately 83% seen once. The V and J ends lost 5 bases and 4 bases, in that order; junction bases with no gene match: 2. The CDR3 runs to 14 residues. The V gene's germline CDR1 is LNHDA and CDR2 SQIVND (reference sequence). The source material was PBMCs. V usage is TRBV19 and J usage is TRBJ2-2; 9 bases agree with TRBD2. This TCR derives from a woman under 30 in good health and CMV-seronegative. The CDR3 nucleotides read TGTGCCAGTAGTCTAGCGGGATTCACCGGGGAGCTGTTTTTT. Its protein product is CASSLAGFTGELFF.